This passage covers 14 T cell receptor beta chains from one sample sequenced in a study of T cell repertoires in cytomegalovirus infection. From the reads, TCRdb called clonotypes with MiXCR, one entry per CDR3 protein. The sample yields around 330,000 distinct CDR3 sequences, roughly 17% seen once. The material sequenced was PBMCs. Source of these receptors: a human donor in good health (CMV status not recorded). Some clones in this sample may be carry-over from other donors' samples.

The table lists this clonotype with many counts. This chain uses TRBV7-2 with TRBJ2-5; 11 bases match TRBD2. This CDR3 is built from 16 residues. After removal of 1 base from V and 5 bases from J, the junction contained 6 bases not matched to a gene. Germline V gene lookup returns CDR1 SGHTA and CDR2 FQGNSA. CDR3 nucleotides: TGTGCCAGCAGCTTAGGACTAGCGGGGTGGGGGGAGACCCAGTACTTC. Protein: CASSLGLAGWGETQYF.

This clonotype was picked up a small number of times. This chain links TRBV25-1 with TRBJ1-1; the D is unclear. The CDR3 totals 14 residues. CDR1 MGHDK and CDR2 SYGVNS come from the germline V gene. Trimming left V 3 bases short and J 4 bases short, with 12 bases between. The CDR3 bases are TGTGCCAGCAGTGACAGCGTTTCCAGCACTGAAGCTTTCTTT. Protein sequence: CASSDSVSSTEAFF.

In its sample, this clonotype was seen many times. This rearrangement joins TRBV20-1 to TRBJ2-7; 7 bases map to TRBD1. Germline CDR1 DFQATT, CDR2 SNEGSKA (reference sequence). This CDR3 comprises 14 residues. The ends lost 3 bases at V and 3 bases at J; junction bases unmatched: 8. CDR3 coding DNA: TGCAGTGCTAGTGGGACAGCATATTACTACGAGCAGTACTTC. Encoded protein: CSASGTAYYYEQYF.

CDR3 amino acids: CASSFYHEQYF. The CDR3 coding sequence is TGTGCCAGCAGTTTCTACCACGAGCAGTACTTC. This chain uses TRBV6-2 or TRBV6-3 with TRBJ2-7; D unclear. Germline V gene data show CDR1 as MNHEY and CDR2 as SVGEGT. CDR3 length: 11 amino acids. Trimming pared 4 bases from V and 5 bases from J, leaving 6 bases between.

The table lists this clonotype with many counts. The rearrangement links TRBV7-9 to TRBJ1-1, with D unclear. Germline values: CDR1 SEHNR, CDR2 FQNEAQ (reference sequence). The CDR3 sequence is 15 residues long. The V and J ends lost 4 bases and 3 bases respectively, with 15 bases between them. The CDR3 loop is CASSSMAGRYTEAFF. The CDR3 DNA reads TGTGCCAGCAGCTCGATGGCGGGGAGGTACACTGAAGCTTTCTTT.

This clonotype was counted between two and nine times. J is TRBJ2-2 and V is TRBV19; D is unclear. Trimming removed 5 bases from V and 6 bases from J, with 13 bases in between. Germline V gene data show CDR1 as LNHDA and CDR2 as SQIVND (reference sequence). CDR3 length: 14 residues. As DNA, the CDR3 is TGTGCCAGTAGTCCTCCTTGGCTGGCCGGGGAGCTGTTTTTT. Translating it yields CASSPPWLAGELFF.

The table lists this clonotype with many counts. The V and J genes are TRBV12-3 or TRBV12-4 and TRBJ2-3; 12 nucleotides match TRBD2. The J segment lost 4 bases and the V segment lost 6 bases, leaving 8 bases of the junction unmatched. This CDR3 region has 16 residues. As DNA, the CDR3 is TGTGCCAGCAGAACTAGCGGGGGGAATCGCGCAGATACGCAGTATTTT. This gives the protein CASRTSGGNRADTQYF.

The chain links TRBV7-9 to TRBJ2-3; 7 nucleotides align to TRBD1. Germline CDR1 reads SEHNR; CDR2 reads FQNEAQ (reference sequence). V shed 8 bases, J shed 1 base, and the junction held 3 bases outside the gene matches. The CDR3 has 13 residues. In DNA, the CDR3 is TGTGCCAGCGGGACAGCCGGCACAGATACGCAGTATTTT. It yields the protein CASGTAGTDTQYF. Together with reference TRBV7-9 and TRBJ2-3, the CDR3 gives the full variable domain: DTGVSQNPRHKITKRGQNVTFRCDPISEHNRLYWYRQTLGQGPEFLTYFQNEAQLEKSRLLSDRFSAERPKGSFSTLEIQRTEQGDSAMYLCASGTAGTDTQYFGPGTRLTVL.

This clonotype occurred a few times. The rearrangement joins TRBV6-1 to TRBJ2-3; TRBD2 aligns across 8 bases. The CDR3 consists of 16 residues. The V segment lost 6 bases and the J segment 5 bases; nucleotides outside the gene matches: 13. The germline V gene encodes CDR1 MNHNS and CDR2 SASEGT. CDR3 sequence reads: CASSRLAGTPEDTQYF. CDR3 bases: TGTGCCAGCAGCCGATTAGCGGGGACGCCGGAAGATACGCAGTATTTT.

The chain recombines TRBV29-1 with TRBJ1-1; no definite D call. The germline V and J ends were trimmed by 4 bases and 2 bases, with 8 bases remaining between them. Germline-derived CDR1 and CDR2 are SQVTM and ANQGSEA. The CDR3 totals 12 residues. The CDR3 protein is CSVVVVNTEAFF. The CDR3 DNA sequence: TGCAGCGTTGTGGTGGTAAACACTGAAGCTTTCTTT.

The chain employs TRBV10-2 and TRBJ2-7; 8 nucleotides agree with TRBD1. The junction had 9 bases not matched to a gene; V was cut back by 3 bases and J by 2 bases. The CDR3 spans 16 residues. The germline V gene encodes CDR1 WSHSY and CDR2 SAAADI. The CDR3 region has the DNA TGCGCCAGCAGTGACCAGGGGGCCGGGTCGACCTACGAGCAGTACTTC. It codes for CASSDQGAGSTYEQYF.

This clonotype turned up a few times. The chain links TRBV20-1 to TRBJ2-1; the match to TRBD1 covers 8 bases. The CDR3 consists of 15 residues. V trimming: 0 bases; J trimming: 4 bases; junction bases outside the gene matches: 5. In germline, CDR1 is DFQATT, CDR2 SNEGSKA (reference sequence). This CDR3 reads CSARDRDRLYNEQFF. The CDR3, as DNA: TGCAGTGCTAGAGACCGGGACAGGCTATACAATGAGCAGTTCTTC.

This chain joins TRBV6-6 and TRBJ1-2, with D unclear. Per germline, CDR1 MNHNY and CDR2 SVGAGI (reference sequence). This CDR3 has 14 amino acids. Trimming removed 6 bases from V and 0 bases from J, with 11 bases in between. The CDR3: CASSTQVTNYGYTF. The CDR3 coding sequence is TGTGCCAGCAGCACACAAGTAACTAACTATGGCTACACCTTC.

This clonotype was seen ten or more times. The chain carries TRBV7-2 and TRBJ2-5, with D hard to call. Germline CDR1 reads SGHTA; CDR2 reads FQGNSA. V shed 3 bases and J shed 1 base, with 6 bases lying between them. There are 13 residues in the CDR3. CDR3 in amino acids: CASSFTGQETQYF. CDR3 DNA sequence: TGTGCCAGCAGCTTTACGGGCCAAGAGACCCAGTACTTC.